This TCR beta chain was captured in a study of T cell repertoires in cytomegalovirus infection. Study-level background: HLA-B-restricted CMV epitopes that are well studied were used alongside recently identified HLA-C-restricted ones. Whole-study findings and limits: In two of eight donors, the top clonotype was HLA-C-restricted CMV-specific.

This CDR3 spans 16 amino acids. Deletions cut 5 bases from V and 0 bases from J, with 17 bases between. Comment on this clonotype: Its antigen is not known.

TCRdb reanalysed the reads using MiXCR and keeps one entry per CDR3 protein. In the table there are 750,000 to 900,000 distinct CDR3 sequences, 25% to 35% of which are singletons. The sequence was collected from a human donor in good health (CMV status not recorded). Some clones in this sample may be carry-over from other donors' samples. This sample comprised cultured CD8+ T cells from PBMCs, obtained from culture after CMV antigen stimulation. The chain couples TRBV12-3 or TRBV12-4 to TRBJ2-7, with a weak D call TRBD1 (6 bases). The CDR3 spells CASSIPGHRASYEQYF. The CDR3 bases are TGTGCCAGCAGTATCCCGGGACACAGAGCCTCCTACGAGCAGTACTTC.